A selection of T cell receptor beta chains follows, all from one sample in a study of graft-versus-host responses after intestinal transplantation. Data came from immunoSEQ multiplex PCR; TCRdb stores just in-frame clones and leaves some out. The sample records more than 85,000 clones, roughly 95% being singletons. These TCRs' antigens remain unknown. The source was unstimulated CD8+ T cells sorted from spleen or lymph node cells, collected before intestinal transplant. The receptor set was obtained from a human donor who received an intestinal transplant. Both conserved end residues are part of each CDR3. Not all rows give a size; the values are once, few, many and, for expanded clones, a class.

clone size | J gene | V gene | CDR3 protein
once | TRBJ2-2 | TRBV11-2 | CASSFGQLGAGELFF
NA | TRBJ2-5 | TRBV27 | CASSLGTGGLETQYF
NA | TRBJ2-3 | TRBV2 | CASSYLAGDTDTQYF
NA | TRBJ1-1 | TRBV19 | CASRDGNTEAFF
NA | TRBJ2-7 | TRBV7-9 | CASSLAVDEQYF
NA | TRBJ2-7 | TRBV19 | CASGTPYSYEQYF
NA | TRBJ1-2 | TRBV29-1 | CSVDQGIGNGYTF
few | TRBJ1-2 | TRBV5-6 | CASSSLRGGPNYGYTF
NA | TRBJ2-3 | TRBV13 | CASSLPRRRSTDTQYF
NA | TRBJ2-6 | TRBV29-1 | CSVEGGTGQAGANVLTF
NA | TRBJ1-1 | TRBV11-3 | CASSIGIGTGGNTEAFF
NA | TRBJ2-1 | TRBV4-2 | CASSREGEQFF
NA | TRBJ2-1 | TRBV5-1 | CASSLERDLDNEQFF
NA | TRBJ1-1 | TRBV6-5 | CASRQGQFTEAFF
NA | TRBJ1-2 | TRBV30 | CAWSVPAVPDGYTF
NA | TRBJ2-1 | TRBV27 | CASSFGGSEQFF
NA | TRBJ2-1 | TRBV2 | CASRASGSYNEQFF
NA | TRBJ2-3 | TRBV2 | CASSDSSTGSRPRDTQYF
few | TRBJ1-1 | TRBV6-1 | CASSGQRDAF
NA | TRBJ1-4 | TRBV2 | CASGGFGGPMEKLFF
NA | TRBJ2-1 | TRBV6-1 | CASRDYDNEQFF
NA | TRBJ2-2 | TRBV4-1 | CASSHLLGGSPGTGELFF
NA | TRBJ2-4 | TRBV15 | CATSTGLAKNIQYF
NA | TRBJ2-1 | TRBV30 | CAYSGDNEQFF
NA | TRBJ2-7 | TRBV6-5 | CASSRSGGLDEQYF
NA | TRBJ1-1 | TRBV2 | CASRDPSSYTEAFF
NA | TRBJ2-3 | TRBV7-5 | CARSLAGDDGATQYF
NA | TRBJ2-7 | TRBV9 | CASSEGTGTEAYEQYF
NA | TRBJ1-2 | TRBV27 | CASSSDREWHYGYTF
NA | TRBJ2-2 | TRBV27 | CAIRDLNTGELFF
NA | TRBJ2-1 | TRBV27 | CASSLSGNNEQFF
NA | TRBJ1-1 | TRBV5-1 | CASSLVFRNTEAFF
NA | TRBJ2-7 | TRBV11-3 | CASSFGAGVEEQYF
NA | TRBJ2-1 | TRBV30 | CAWSLGQEFYNEQFF
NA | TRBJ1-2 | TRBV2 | CASSANYGYTF
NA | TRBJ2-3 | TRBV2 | CASSAWGERSDTQYF
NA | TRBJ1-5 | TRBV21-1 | CASSPLPPRGEGNQPQHF
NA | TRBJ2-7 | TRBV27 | CARGGRGGWYEQYF
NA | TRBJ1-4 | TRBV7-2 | CASSLAPGEKLFF
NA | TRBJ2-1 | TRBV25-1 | CASGSGNEQFF
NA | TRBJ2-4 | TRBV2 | CASSVDTIAENIQYF
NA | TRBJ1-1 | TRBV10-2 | CASSDPGGASTEAFF
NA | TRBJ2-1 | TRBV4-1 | CASSQATPYSVLDEQFF
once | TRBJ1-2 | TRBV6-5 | CASSYRDSNYGYTF
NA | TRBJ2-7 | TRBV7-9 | CASADSYEQYF
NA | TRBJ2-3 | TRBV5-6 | CASSLGTATDTQYF
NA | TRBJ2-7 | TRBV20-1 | CSATMGGEQYF
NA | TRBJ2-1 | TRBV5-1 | CASSLDLASSYNEQFF
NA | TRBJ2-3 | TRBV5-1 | CASSPRLARRSDTQYF
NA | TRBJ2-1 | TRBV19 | CASSIGTYNEQFF
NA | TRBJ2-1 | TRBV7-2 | CASSLGLAWKEQFF
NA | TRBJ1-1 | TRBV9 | CASSPRTGDPNTEAFF
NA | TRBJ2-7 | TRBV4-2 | CASSQDGYSYEQYF